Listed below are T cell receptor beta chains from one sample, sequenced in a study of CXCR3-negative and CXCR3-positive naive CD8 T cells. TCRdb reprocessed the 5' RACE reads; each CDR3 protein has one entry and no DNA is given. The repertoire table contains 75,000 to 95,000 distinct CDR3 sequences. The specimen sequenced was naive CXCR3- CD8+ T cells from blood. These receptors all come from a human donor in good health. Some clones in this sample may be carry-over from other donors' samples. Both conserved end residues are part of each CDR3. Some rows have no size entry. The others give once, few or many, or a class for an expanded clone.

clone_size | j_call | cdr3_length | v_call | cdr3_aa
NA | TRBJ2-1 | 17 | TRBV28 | CASRPDRGQNSYNEQFF
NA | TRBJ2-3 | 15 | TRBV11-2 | CASSLGDSSTDTQYF
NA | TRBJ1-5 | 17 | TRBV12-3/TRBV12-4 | CASSPPGVMSSNQPQHF
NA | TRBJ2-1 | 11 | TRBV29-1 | CSVQGFNEQFF
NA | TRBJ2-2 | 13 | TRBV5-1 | CASSFYGTGELFF
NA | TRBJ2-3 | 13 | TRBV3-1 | CASSPLGADTQYF
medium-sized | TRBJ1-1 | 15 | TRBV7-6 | CASSLAPETNTEAFF
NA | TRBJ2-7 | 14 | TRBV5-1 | CASSTGQGLYEQYF
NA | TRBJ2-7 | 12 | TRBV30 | CAWDRVGYEQYF
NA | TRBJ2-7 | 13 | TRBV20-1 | CSASGTEAYEQYF
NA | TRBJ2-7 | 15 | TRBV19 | CASSTPRTGAYEQYF
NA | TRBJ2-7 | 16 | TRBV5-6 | CASSLPRTFGSYEQYF
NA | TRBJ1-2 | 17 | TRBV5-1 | CASSPVPRPDRGRGYTF
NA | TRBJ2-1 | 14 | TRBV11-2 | CASSPDTRYNEQFF
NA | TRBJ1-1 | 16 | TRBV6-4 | CASSPGPYYIGSEAFF
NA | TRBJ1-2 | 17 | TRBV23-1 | CASSQLRGGEATEGYTF
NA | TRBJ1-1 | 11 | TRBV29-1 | CSVGKGPEAFF
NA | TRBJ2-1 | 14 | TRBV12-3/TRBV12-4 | CASSLLGPTNEQFF
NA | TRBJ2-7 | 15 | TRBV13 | CASSSTSGSSYEQYF
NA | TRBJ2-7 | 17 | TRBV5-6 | CASSQEGLGPSLYEQYF
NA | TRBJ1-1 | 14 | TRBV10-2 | CASNEPGGDTEAFF
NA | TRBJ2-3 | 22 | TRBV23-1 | CASSLPRQGTSGRPGDADTQYF
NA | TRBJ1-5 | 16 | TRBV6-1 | CASRTGLTDSNQPQHF
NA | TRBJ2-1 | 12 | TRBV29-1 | CSVVTWDNEQFF
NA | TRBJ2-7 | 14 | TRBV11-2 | CASSLGVGYYEQYF
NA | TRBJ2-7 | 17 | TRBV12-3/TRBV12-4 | CASSSRLAGGSTYEQYF
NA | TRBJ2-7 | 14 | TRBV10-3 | CAISDGDRGPEQCF
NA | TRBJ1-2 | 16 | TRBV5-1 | CASSLPPQGINYGYTF
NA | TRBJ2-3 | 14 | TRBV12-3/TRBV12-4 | CASSYRGWTDTQYF
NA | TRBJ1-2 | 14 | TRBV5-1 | CASSPVAANYGYTF
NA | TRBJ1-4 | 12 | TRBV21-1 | CARGSTNEKLFF
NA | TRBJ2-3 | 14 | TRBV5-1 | CASSAGQGADTQYF
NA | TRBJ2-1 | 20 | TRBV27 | CASSLMLASGRDFIYNEQFF
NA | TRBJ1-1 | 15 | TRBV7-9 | CASSFVGWKNTEAFF
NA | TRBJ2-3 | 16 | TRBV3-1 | CASSQDLILGTDTQYF
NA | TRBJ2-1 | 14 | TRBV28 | CASSPRTGRNEQFF
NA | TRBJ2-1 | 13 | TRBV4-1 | CASSQRGADEQFF
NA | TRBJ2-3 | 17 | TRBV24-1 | CATSDFGLAKSTDTQYF
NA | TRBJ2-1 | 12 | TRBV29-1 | CSVILLGDEQFF
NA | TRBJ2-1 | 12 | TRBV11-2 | CASSCHLAGQFF
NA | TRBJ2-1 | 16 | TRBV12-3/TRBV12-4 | CASSFPPGGFDNEQFF